One sample yielded the 18 T cell receptor beta chains listed below, sequenced in a study of spatial heterogeneity in lung cancer. Overall study results and limits: Mutation counts in tumors were tracked by counts of expanded intratumoral alpha and beta TCRs.

Indicated time point: sample taken at primary tumor resection. TCRdb processed the 5' RACE reads anew with MiXCR; each CDR3 protein has one entry. The table has approximately 1,500 distinct CDR3 sequences, 20% seen once; the top ten hold about a fifth. Antigens of these TCRs are unknown. This material consisted of lung tumor tissue, taken at surgery. The origin of the receptors is a male donor with early-stage non-small cell lung cancer.

This clonotype is termed medium-sized (0.01 to 0.1%). The V gene is TRBV3-1, the J gene TRBJ1-6, with a weak D call TRBD1 (6 bases). CDR1 is LGHDT and CDR2 is YNNKEL in the germline V gene (reference sequence). Trimming stripped 1 base from V and 5 bases from J, with 15 bases between. This CDR3 is 17 amino acids long. The DNA of the CDR3 is TGTGCCAGCAGCCAAGGAGACAGGTATAAGGATAATTCACCCCTCCACTTT. Its translation is CASSQGDRYKDNSPLHF.

By sample fraction, this clonotype is medium-sized. The rearrangement uses TRBV7-6 and TRBJ2-2; TRBD2 is a possible D gene (7 bases). The ends were cut back, 5 bases at V and 1 base at J, with 11 bases in the middle. Germline V gives CDR1 SGHVS, CDR2 FNYEAQ. This CDR3 contains 15 residues. DNA of the CDR3: TGTGCCAGCAGCGGGGGGGCCCGGAACACCGGGGAGCTGTTTTTT. Amino acid sequence: CASSGGARNTGELFF.

Judged by abundance, this clonotype is medium-sized (0.01 to 0.1%). This sequence joins TRBV12-3 or TRBV12-4 and TRBJ2-5; 8 nucleotides agree with TRBD1. The V and J ends lost 1 base and 5 bases, in that order; junction bases with no gene match: 6. This CDR3 is 15 amino acids long. The CDR3 loop reads CASSLEDRGGETQYF. In nucleotides, the CDR3 is TGTGCCAGCAGTTTAGAAGACAGGGGTGGGGAGACCCAGTACTTC.

The J gene is TRBJ2-1, the V gene TRBV20-1; a possible D gene is TRBD1 (6 bases). Trimming left V 6 bases short and J 7 bases short, with 16 bases between. Germline V gene sequence: CDR1 DFQATT, CDR2 SNEGSKA (reference sequence). This CDR3 region has 13 residues. This CDR3 reads CSALMGAGNEQFF. The DNA of the CDR3 is TGCAGTGCCCTCATGGGGGCTGGGAATGAGCAGTTCTTC.

In its sample, this clonotype is medium-sized (0.01 to 0.1%). The V call is TRBV19, the J call TRBJ1-1; D is uncertain. CDR3 size: 12 residues. Germline-derived CDR1 and CDR2 are LNHDA and SQIVND (reference sequence). The V end was cut by 3 bases, the J end by 4 bases, with 6 bases between. For the CDR3, the DNA is TGTGCCAGTAGTATTCGTATCACTGAAGCTTTCTTT. Amino acid sequence: CASSIRITEAFF.

In this sample, this clonotype is medium-sized. The rearrangement joins TRBV10-3 to TRBJ2-2; the D gene is possibly TRBD2 (5 bases). CDR1 and CDR2 (germline): ENHRY, SYGVKD. There are 15 residues in the CDR3. V was pared by 6 bases and J by 2 bases, with 13 bases between. The DNA for the CDR3 is TGTGCCATCAGCAGAGGGCAACCCAACACCGGGGAGCTGTTTTTT. Protein: CAISRGQPNTGELFF.

Sample share makes this clonotype medium-sized. The chain carries TRBV19 and TRBJ2-7, with 9 bases aligning to TRBD1. Losses at the gene ends were 5 bases for V and 2 bases for J; bases not matched to a gene: 7. The CDR3 has 15 amino acids. Germline CDR1 LNHDA, CDR2 SQIVND (reference sequence). The CDR3 DNA reads TGTGCCAGTAGTGTAGGGACAGGGAAGGCCTACGAGCAGTACTTC. The encoded protein is CASSVGTGKAYEQYF.

The rearrangement links TRBV5-1 to TRBJ2-5, with 7 nucleotides matching TRBD1. The J segment lost 3 bases and the V segment lost 3 bases, leaving 5 bases of the junction unmatched. Germline CDR1 reads SGHRS; CDR2 reads YFSETQ. This CDR3 comprises 14 residues. CDR3 region: CASSWGTVKETQYF. The CDR3 DNA is TGCGCCAGCAGCTGGGGGACAGTAAAAGAGACCCAGTACTTC.

Sample share makes this clonotype medium-sized. The chain employs TRBV10-3 and TRBJ1-2; D is uncertain. The CDR3 covers 11 residues. In germline, CDR1 is ENHRY, CDR2 SYGVKD. Trimming removed 3 bases at V and 3 bases at J, with 2 bases between. CDR3 DNA sequence: TGTGCCATCAGTGATGACTATGGCTACACCTTC. Its translation is CAISDDYGYTF.

This clonotype is labeled medium-sized. This chain uses TRBV2 with TRBJ2-6; 9 positions match TRBD1. Germline trimming cut 6 bases from V and 1 base from J; bases unmatched to any gene: 7. CDR3 size: 17 residues. CDR1 and CDR2 from the germline V gene are SNHLY and FYNNEI. CDR3 region: CASRGDRVRSGANVLTF. DNA of the CDR3: TGTGCCAGCAGGGGGGACAGGGTGCGGTCTGGGGCCAACGTCCTGACTTTC.

This clonotype qualifies as large. J is TRBJ2-5 and V is TRBV20-1; TRBD1 aligns across 7 bases. Germline loops: CDR1 DFQATT, CDR2 SNEGSKA (reference sequence). V was clipped by 5 bases and J by 2 bases; unmatched bases: 11. The CDR3 extends over 15 amino acids. In DNA form, the CDR3 reads TGCAGTGCTTGGCCCAGGGGGAGTAGGCAAGAGACCCAGTACTTC. Translated, it gives CSAWPRGSRQETQYF.

This chain joins TRBV6-5 and TRBJ2-7, with 7 positions matching TRBD1. The ends lost 0 bases at V and 9 bases at J; junction bases unmatched: 5. CDR1 MNHEY and CDR2 SVGAGI come from the germline V gene. CDR3 length: 13 amino acids. The CDR3 loop is CASSYSKGGGQYV. The CDR3 DNA reads TGTGCCAGCAGTTACTCAAAAGGGGGCGGGCAGTACGTC.

This clonotype counts as medium-sized. This chain connects TRBV5-1 to TRBJ2-1, with TRBD2 matching over 8 bases. This CDR3 contains 15 residues. Germline trimming cut 0 bases from V and 6 bases from J; bases unmatched to any gene: 5. Germline V gives CDR1 SGHRS, CDR2 YFSETQ. The CDR3 here is CASSLDPGGANEQFF. As DNA, the CDR3 is TGCGCCAGCAGCTTGGATCCGGGAGGGGCCAATGAGCAGTTCTTC.

By proportion, this clonotype is medium-sized. The chain joins TRBV11-3 to TRBJ2-3; D gene ambiguous. This CDR3 spans 13 amino acids. V shed 2 bases and J shed 0 bases, with 3 bases lying between them. Germline loops: CDR1 SGHNT, CDR2 YENEEA. CDR3 nucleotides: TGTGCCAGCAGCTTATCTAGCACAGATACGCAGTATTTT. It specifies CASSLSSTDTQYF.

By its share, this clonotype is large. The chain recombines TRBV28 with TRBJ1-5; possibly TRBD1 for D (6 bases). Between the trimmed V and J ends, which lost 6 bases and 0 bases, there was a span of 12 bases. Germline lookup yields CDR1 MDHEN and CDR2 SYDVKM. The CDR3 consists of 15 residues. CDR3 residues: CASRADRLSNQPQHF. CDR3 nucleotides: TGTGCCAGCAGAGCCGACAGGCTTAGCAATCAGCCCCAGCATTTT.

V is TRBV6-2 or TRBV6-3 and J is TRBJ1-5, with D hard to call. Per germline, CDR1 MNHEY and CDR2 SVGEGT. V dropped 5 bases and J dropped 9 bases, with 14 bases sitting between them. This CDR3 contains 13 residues. The CDR3 reads CASSLLEPMPQHF. As DNA, the CDR3 is TGTGCCAGCAGTCTGTTAGAGCCGATGCCCCAGCATTTT.

By share of the sample, this clonotype is medium-sized (0.01 to 0.1%). The chain employs TRBV27 and TRBJ2-3; TRBD2 aligns across 13 bases. Germline loops: CDR1 MNHEY, CDR2 SMNVEV (reference sequence). The ends lost 2 bases at V and 2 bases at J; junction bases unmatched: 7. The CDR3 extends over 18 amino acids. The CDR3 nucleotides read TGTGCCAGCAGTTTAAGACTAGCGGGGGGCTCTCACACAGATACGCAGTATTTT. Translating gives CASSLRLAGGSHTDTQYF.

In its sample, this clonotype is large. Because the CDR3's place on the DNA is in doubt, the DNA is left out and the CDR3 is given as listed by TCRdb. This chain links TRBV27 with TRBJ1-1; the table gives TRBD1 as D, unverified against the DNA. Germline-derived CDR1 and CDR2 are MNHEY and SMNVEV (reference sequence). The length of the CDR3 is 14 amino acids, counting both ends. The CDR3 sequence: CASTPTPFGAEAFF.